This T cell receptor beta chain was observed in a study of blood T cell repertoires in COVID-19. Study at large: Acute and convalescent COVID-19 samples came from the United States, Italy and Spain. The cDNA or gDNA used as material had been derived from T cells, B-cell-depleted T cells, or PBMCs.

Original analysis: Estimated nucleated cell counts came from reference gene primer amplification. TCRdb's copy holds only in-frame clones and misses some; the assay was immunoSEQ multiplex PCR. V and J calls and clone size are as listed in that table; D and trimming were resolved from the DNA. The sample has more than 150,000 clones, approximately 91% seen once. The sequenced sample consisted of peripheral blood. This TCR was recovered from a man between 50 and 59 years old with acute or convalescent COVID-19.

CDR3 in amino acids: CASRTDTGELFF. Here the CDR3 DNA reads TGTGCCAGCCGGACTGACACCGGGGAGCTGTTTTTT. The V gene is TRBV18, the J gene TRBJ2-2; tentatively, D is TRBD2 (5 bases). The CDR3 has 12 residues. The V end lost 8 bases, the J end lost 3 bases, and 7 bases lay between the germline ends. Per germline, CDR1 KGHSH and CDR2 LQKENI.